This entry is about one TCR beta chain. Its specificity is not known. The sample comes from a study of cytomegalovirus exposure and HLA in healthy donors. Across the whole study: Of all 400 or so donors who were genotyped, roughly 83% belonged to the Caucasian-associated ancestry cluster. Study-level points and caveats: Reports credit the classifier with highly specific, highly sensitive diagnosis of cytomegalovirus status. A later analysis showed that HLA-associated TCR beta chains had undergone more clonal expansion than equally common others. Within an earlier analysis, most TCR beta V segments proved productive either about 87% or about 30% of the time.

The CDR3 length is 13 residues. The V and J ends lost 6 bases and 4 bases respectively, with 12 bases between them. Germline V gene lookup returns CDR1 MDHEN and CDR2 SYDVKM. Both 60 Vbeta primers and 13 Jbeta primers went into the PCR. The method was immunoSEQ multiplex PCR; TCRdb's version includes in-frame clones alone and lacks a portion of them. This table has some 170,000 clones, less than 85% appearing once. This chain links TRBV28 with TRBJ1-2; possible D gene TRBD1, 6 bases. Sequencing input: PBMCs. This receptor was identified in a man aged 40-55 years in good health and CMV-seronegative. This CDR3 reads CASRPGQLYGYTF. The CDR3 DNA reads as TGTGCCAGCAGACCCGGACAGCTCTATGGCTACACCTTC.